What follows are 21 T cell receptor beta chains derived from one specimen sequenced in a study of T cell responses to AZD1222 COVID-19 vaccine. Libraries were prepared by immunoSEQ multiplex PCR; TCRdb keeps only in-frame clonotypes and omits some of them. The sample yields over 120,000 clones, about 90% seen once. The sample was peripheral blood, taken 28 days after the second AZD1222 dose. The receptors come from an adult who received the AZD1222 COVID-19 vaccine.

The DNA of the CDR3 is TGTGCCAGCAGCTTGGGCCCTGCGGGAGGTTACAATGAGCAGTTCTTC. The encoded protein is CASSLGPAGGYNEQFF. The V and J genes are TRBV5-6 and TRBJ2-1; TRBD2 agrees at 8 bases. With 0 bases clipped from V and 4 bases from J, the junction kept 6 bases outside the gene matches. The CDR3 extends over 16 amino acids. Germline V gives CDR1 SGHDT, CDR2 YYEEEE.

This clone was seen once. The chain is built from TRBV12-3 or TRBV12-4 and TRBJ1-4; tentatively, D is TRBD1 (6 bases). This CDR3 contains 13 residues. V lost 6 bases, J lost 8 bases, and 13 bases lay in between. CDR3 DNA: TGTGCCAGCAGCATCAATACAGGGGAAAAACTGTTTTTT. It translates to CASSINTGEKLFF.

This clone has a handful of counts. This chain joins TRBV28 and TRBJ1-2; D not resolved. This CDR3 spans 13 amino acids. Germline V gene lookup returns CDR1 MDHEN and CDR2 SYDVKM. Trimming shortened V by 4 bases and J by 4 bases, and 10 bases separated the two germline ends. The CDR3 sequence is CASSYKAAYGYTF. For the CDR3, the DNA is TGTGCCAGCAGTTACAAGGCGGCCTATGGCTACACCTTC.

The chain uses TRBV6-5 and TRBJ2-7, with D perhaps TRBD1 (5 bases). The germline gives CDR1 MNHEY, CDR2 SVGAGI. V was cut by 11 bases and J by 1 base, with 15 bases left in between. The CDR3 has 13 residues. The CDR3 DNA reads as TGTGCCGCGAGCGACAGTTCTTCCTACGAGCAGTACTTC. It encodes CAASDSSSYEQYF.

The chain joins TRBV7-8 to TRBJ2-7; 10 bases line up with TRBD1. V shed 5 bases and J 6 bases; nucleotides not matched to a gene: 7. CDR3 length: 14 amino acids. Germline CDR1 is SGHVS and CDR2 is FQNEAQ. CDR3 in DNA: TGTGCCAGCAGCCGCATGGGACAGGGGACCGAGCAGTACTTC. The encoded protein is CASSRMGQGTEQYF. Filled out from reference TRBV7-8 and TRBJ2-7, the complete variable domain reads GAGVSQSPRYKVAKRGQDVALRCDPISGHVSLFWYQQALGQGPEFLTYFQNEAQLDKSGLPSDRFFAERPEGSVSTLKIQRTQQEDSAVYLCASSRMGQGTEQYFGPGTRLTVT.

The rearrangement joins TRBV24-1 to TRBJ1-3; the D gene is possibly TRBD1 (5 bases). Per germline, CDR1 KGHDR and CDR2 SFDVKD. The CDR3 has 15 amino acids. Trimming removed 4 bases from V and 2 bases from J, with 11 bases in between. As DNA, the CDR3 is TGTGCCACCAGTGACCCTGGGACTGCTGGAAACACCATATATTTT. This encodes CATSDPGTAGNTIYF.

J is TRBJ2-3 and V is TRBV4-1; no definite D call. CDR3 length equals 15 residues. Germline V CDR1 and CDR2: MGHRA, YSYEKL. V lost 0 bases and J 9 bases, leaving 16 bases between the germline ends. Here the CDR3 reads CASSQDYFLIGTQYF. CDR3 bases: TGCGCCAGCAGCCAAGATTACTTCCTTATCGGCACGCAGTATTTT.

V and J are TRBV19 and TRBJ1-6; D is uncertain. The CDR3 length is 14 residues. Trimming pared 4 bases from V and 7 bases from J, leaving 11 bases between. CDR1 is LNHDA, CDR2 SQIVND, per germline (reference sequence). CDR3 loop: CASSRGGRNSPLHF. CDR3 nucleotide sequence: TGTGCCAGTAGTAGGGGTGGAAGGAATTCACCCCTCCACTTT. Drawing the rest from reference TRBV19 and TRBJ1-6, the complete variable domain is DGGITQSPKYLFRKEGQNVTLSCEQNLNHDAMYWYRQDPGQGLRLIYYSQIVNDFQKGDIAEGYSVSREKKESFPLTVTSAQKNPTAFYLCASSRGGRNSPLHFGNGTRLTVT.

This sequence joins TRBV6-2 or TRBV6-3 and TRBJ2-6; no reliable D call. CDR3 length equals 15 residues. Germline loops: CDR1 MNHEY, CDR2 SVGEGT. V was shortened by 0 bases and J by 4 bases, with 7 bases between the two germline ends. The DNA of the CDR3 is TGTGCCAGCAGTTACTCAGGGCAGGGGGCCAACGTCCTGACTTTC. Translating gives CASSYSGQGANVLTF.

This clone has a count of ten or more. This chain joins TRBV5-6 and TRBJ2-3, with D perhaps being TRBD1 or TRBD2 (6 bases each). The V end lost 5 bases, the J end lost 6 bases, and 22 bases lay between the germline ends. In germline, CDR1 is SGHDT, CDR2 YYEEEE. The CDR3 consists of 16 residues. The CDR3 nucleotides read TGTGCCAGCAGGGGAGGTCGTATCAGGGGCGGGGATACGCAGTATTTT. Translated: CASRGGRIRGGDTQYF.

This clone has a handful of counts. The chain employs TRBV4-3 and TRBJ2-1; TRBD1 or TRBD2 may be the D gene (5 bases each). This CDR3 is built from 14 residues. Germline V CDR1 and CDR2: LGHNA, YSLEER. V lost 1 base and J 7 bases, leaving 11 bases between the germline ends. CDR3 bases: TGCGCCAGCAGCCAAGCCGGGGCCCGAAATGAGCAGTTCTTC. Translation gives CASSQAGARNEQFF.

This chain joins TRBV6-5 and TRBJ1-6, with D perhaps TRBD1 (6 bases). The germline CDR1 and CDR2 sequences are MNHEY and SVGAGI. Trimming removed 6 bases from V and 6 bases from J, with 15 bases in between. The CDR3 totals 15 residues. As DNA, the CDR3 is TGTGCCAGCAGCCTTACAGGGCTCCGTAATTCACCCCTCCACTTT. This sequence encodes CASSLTGLRNSPLHF.

This chain joins TRBV13 and TRBJ1-6, with 8 positions matching TRBD1. CDR1 is PRHDT and CDR2 is FYEKMQ in the germline V gene (reference sequence). J lost 10 bases, V lost 0 bases, and 2 bases had no gene match. CDR3 length: 14 amino acids. The CDR3 protein is CASSLGQGASPLHF. CDR3 DNA sequence: TGTGCCAGCAGCTTAGGGCAGGGGGCCTCACCCCTCCACTTT.

The chain has TRBV5-6 and TRBJ1-2, with 9 bases fitting TRBD1. Germline CDR1 SGHDT, CDR2 YYEEEE. After removal of 3 bases from V and 6 bases from J, the junction contained 3 bases not matched to a gene. The CDR3 spans 13 residues. This CDR3 reads CASSWGQGDGYTF. CDR3 in DNA: TGTGCCAGCAGCTGGGGACAGGGAGATGGCTACACCTTC.

The gene calls are TRBV5-6 and TRBJ1-2; 8 nucleotides align to TRBD1. The germline CDR1 and CDR2 sequences are SGHDT and YYEEEE. CDR3 length equals 16 residues. The V and J ends lost 2 bases and 5 bases, in that order; junction bases with no gene match: 11. DNA of the CDR3: TGTGCCAGCAGCTTCGGACAGGGTGGGGCTCGGTATGGCTACACCTTC. Its translation is CASSFGQGGARYGYTF.

J is TRBJ2-6 and V is TRBV19; D gene ambiguous. The V end lost 5 bases, the J end lost 1 base, and 9 bases lay between the germline ends. Looked up from germline, CDR1 is LNHDA and CDR2 is SQIVND (reference sequence). The CDR3 has 15 amino acids. CDR3 sequence (DNA): TGTGCCAGTAGTCTGACACCTTCTGGGGCCAACGTCCTGACTTTC. It is translated as CASSLTPSGANVLTF.

The genes are TRBV24-1 and TRBJ2-1, with 7 bases lining up with TRBD1. This CDR3 is built from 14 residues. V lost 6 bases to trimming and J lost 5 bases; unmatched junction nucleotides: 6. Per the germline V gene, CDR1 is KGHDR and CDR2 is SFDVKD. DNA for the CDR3: TGTGCCACCAGTCGGTCAGGGGGTGACAATGAGCAGTTCTTC. It codes for CATSRSGGDNEQFF.

This chain uses TRBV7-8 with TRBJ2-7; 9 bases are shared with TRBD1. The CDR3 covers 15 residues. Germline values: CDR1 SGHVS, CDR2 FQNEAQ. V was pared by 1 base and J by 1 base, with 2 bases of the junction left unmatched. CDR3 loop: CASSLEGQGSYEQYF. In DNA form, the CDR3 reads TGTGCCAGCAGCTTAGAGGGACAGGGATCCTACGAGCAGTACTTC.

The V gene is TRBV30, the J gene TRBJ1-2; D remains unclear. The CDR3 has 13 residues. V gave up 3 bases and J gave up 2 bases, with 10 bases separating them. Germline V gives CDR1 GTSNPN, CDR2 SVGIG (reference sequence). The CDR3 DNA is TGTGCCTGGAGCCCCCGGGAAAACTATGGCTACACCTTC. Translated: CAWSPRENYGYTF.

This chain connects TRBV30 to TRBJ1-1; D is undetermined. CDR1 is GTSNPN, CDR2 SVGIG, per germline (reference sequence). Trimming pared 4 bases from V and 0 bases from J, leaving 9 bases between. CDR3 length equals 13 residues. CDR3 bases: TGTGCCTGGACGGTACAGATGAACACTGAAGCTTTCTTT. This translates into CAWTVQMNTEAFF. Complete variable domain (other parts from reference TRBV30 and TRBJ1-1): SQTIHQWPATLVQPVGSPLSLECTVEGTSNPNLYWYRQAAGRGLQLLFYSVGIGQISSEVPQNLSASRPQDRQFILSSKKLLLSDSGFYLCAWTVQMNTEAFFGQGTRLTVV.

The chain has TRBV5-1 and TRBJ2-7; possible D gene TRBD1, 5 bases. Germline V gives CDR1 SGHRS, CDR2 YFSETQ. The CDR3 runs 13 residues. Deletions cut 3 bases from V and 0 bases from J, with 7 bases between. The CDR3 sequence: CASSSQGSYEQYF. DNA for the CDR3: TGCGCCAGCAGCTCGCAGGGCTCCTACGAGCAGTACTTC.